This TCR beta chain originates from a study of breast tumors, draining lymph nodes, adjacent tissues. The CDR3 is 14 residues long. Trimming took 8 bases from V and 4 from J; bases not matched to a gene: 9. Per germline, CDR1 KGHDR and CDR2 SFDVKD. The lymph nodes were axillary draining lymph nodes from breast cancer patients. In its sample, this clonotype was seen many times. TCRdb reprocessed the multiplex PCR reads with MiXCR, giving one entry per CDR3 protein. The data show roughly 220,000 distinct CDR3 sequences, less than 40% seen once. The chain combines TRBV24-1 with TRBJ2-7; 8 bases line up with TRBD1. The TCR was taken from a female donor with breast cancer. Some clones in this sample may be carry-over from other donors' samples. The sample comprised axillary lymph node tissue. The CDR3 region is CATTGDRTMYEQYF. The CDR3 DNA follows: TGTGCCACCACTGGGGACAGGACAATGTACGAGCAGTACTTC.